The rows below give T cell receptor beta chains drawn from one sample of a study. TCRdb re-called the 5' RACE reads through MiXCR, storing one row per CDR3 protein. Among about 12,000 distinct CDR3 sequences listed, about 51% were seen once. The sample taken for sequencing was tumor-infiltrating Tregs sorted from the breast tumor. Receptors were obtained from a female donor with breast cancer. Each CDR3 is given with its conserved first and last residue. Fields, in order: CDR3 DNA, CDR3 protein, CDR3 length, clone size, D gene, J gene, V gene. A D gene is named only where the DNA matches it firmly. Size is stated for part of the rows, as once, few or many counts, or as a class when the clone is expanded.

CDR3 DNA: TGTGCCAGCAGTTTACAGGGGAGCCTAGGCTACACCTTC; CDR3 protein: CASSLQGSLGYTF; CDR3 length: 13; clone size: .; D gene: .; J gene: TRBJ1-2; V gene: TRBV28
CDR3 DNA: TGTGCCAGCAGAGAGACAGGGGAGAGAAAGCCCCAGCATTTT; CDR3 protein: CASRETGERKPQHF; CDR3 length: 14; clone size: .; D gene: TRBD1; J gene: TRBJ1-5; V gene: TRBV6-2/TRBV6-3
CDR3 DNA: TGTGCCAGCAGCCCCCGTGTAGTTGGGGCGAACACTGAAGCTTTCTTT; CDR3 protein: CASSPRVVGANTEAFF; CDR3 length: 16; clone size: once; D gene: .; J gene: TRBJ1-1; V gene: TRBV7-6
CDR3 DNA: TGTGCCAGCAGTTACACCGGTTGGGTTAGCAATCAGCCCCAGCATTTT; CDR3 protein: CASSYTGWVSNQPQHF; CDR3 length: 16; clone size: .; D gene: .; J gene: TRBJ1-5; V gene: TRBV6-2/TRBV6-3
CDR3 DNA: TGTGCCACCAGAGCAGAAGAGACCCAGTACTTC; CDR3 protein: CATRAEETQYF; CDR3 length: 11; clone size: few; D gene: .; J gene: TRBJ2-5; V gene: TRBV24-1
CDR3 DNA: TGCGCCAGCAGCCGAGTTGGACTAGCGGACACAGATACGCAGTATTTT; CDR3 protein: CASSRVGLADTDTQYF; CDR3 length: 16; clone size: .; D gene: TRBD2; J gene: TRBJ2-3; V gene: TRBV5-1
CDR3 DNA: TGCGCCAGCAGCTTGACCGCAAGCACAGATACGCAGTATTTT; CDR3 protein: CASSLTASTDTQYF; CDR3 length: 14; clone size: .; D gene: .; J gene: TRBJ2-3; V gene: TRBV5-1
CDR3 DNA: TGCGCCAGCAGTGAGCCCCGTAGCGCCCAATCGGTCGCGGAGACCCAGTACTTC; CDR3 protein: CASSEPRSAQSVAETQYF; CDR3 length: 18; clone size: .; D gene: .; J gene: TRBJ2-5; V gene: TRBV10-2
CDR3 DNA: TGTGCCAGCAATCAGGGGGCAACTAATGAAAAACTGTTTTTT; CDR3 protein: CASNQGATNEKLFF; CDR3 length: 14; clone size: .; D gene: TRBD1; J gene: TRBJ1-4; V gene: TRBV6-1
CDR3 DNA: TGCAGTGCCGTCAGTGGAGGCTGGAGGCAGCGGATTTACAATGAGCAGTTCTTC; CDR3 protein: CSAVSGGWRQRIYNEQFF; CDR3 length: 18; clone size: few; D gene: .; J gene: TRBJ2-1; V gene: TRBV20-1
CDR3 DNA: TGCGCCAGCAGCCCTATAGGGGGGGAGACCCAGTACTTC; CDR3 protein: CASSPIGGETQYF; CDR3 length: 13; clone size: .; D gene: .; J gene: TRBJ2-5; V gene: TRBV5-1
CDR3 DNA: TGTGCCAGCAGTTTTCTCCAAGAGACCCAGTACTTC; CDR3 protein: CASSFLQETQYF; CDR3 length: 12; clone size: .; D gene: .; J gene: TRBJ2-5; V gene: TRBV12-3/TRBV12-4
CDR3 DNA: TGCAGTGCTAGAAGGCTGGGCGTAGGCCAAGAGACCCAGTACTTC; CDR3 protein: CSARRLGVGQETQYF; CDR3 length: 15; clone size: .; D gene: .; J gene: TRBJ2-5; V gene: TRBV20-1
CDR3 DNA: TGTGCCAGCAGCAAACTCACGGGCGGGGGCACTGAAGCTTTCTTT; CDR3 protein: CASSKLTGGGTEAFF; CDR3 length: 15; clone size: .; D gene: .; J gene: TRBJ1-1; V gene: TRBV6-6
CDR3 DNA: TGTGCCAGCAGCTTAGGGGGCACGGAAGAGACCCAGTACTTC; CDR3 protein: CASSLGGTEETQYF; CDR3 length: 14; clone size: .; D gene: .; J gene: TRBJ2-5; V gene: TRBV7-2
CDR3 DNA: TGTGCCAGCAGCCACCAGGGTCGTAGCGGGAGTGTCCCTTATGAGCAGTTCTTC; CDR3 protein: CASSHQGRSGSVPYEQFF; CDR3 length: 18; clone size: few; D gene: TRBD2; J gene: TRBJ2-1; V gene: TRBV7-2
CDR3 DNA: TGTGCCAGCAGCCGAGGGGGCGCCGCTAACTATGGCTACACCTTC; CDR3 protein: CASSRGGAANYGYTF; CDR3 length: 15; clone size: few; D gene: TRBD1; J gene: TRBJ1-2; V gene: TRBV7-2
CDR3 DNA: TGCGCCAGCAGCTTGGGCCAGGTGAACACCGGGGAGCTGTTTTTT; CDR3 protein: CASSLGQVNTGELFF; CDR3 length: 15; clone size: once; D gene: .; J gene: TRBJ2-2; V gene: TRBV5-1
CDR3 DNA: TGTGCCAGCAGCCAAGGAAACCGACCGCAGAGCTCCTATAATTCACCCCTCCACTTT; CDR3 protein: CASSQGNRPQSSYNSPLHF; CDR3 length: 19; clone size: .; D gene: .; J gene: TRBJ1-6; V gene: TRBV4-2
CDR3 DNA: TGTGCCAGCAGCTTCGCCGGGACTTCAAACACCGGGGAGCTGTTTTTT; CDR3 protein: CASSFAGTSNTGELFF; CDR3 length: 16; clone size: few; D gene: .; J gene: TRBJ2-2; V gene: TRBV9
CDR3 DNA: TGCAGTGCTAGTGTATCCCCATTGGGGCATAACTATGGCTACACCTTC; CDR3 protein: CSASVSPLGHNYGYTF; CDR3 length: 16; clone size: .; D gene: .; J gene: TRBJ1-2; V gene: TRBV20-1
CDR3 DNA: TGTGCCAGCATTGAATCATCCGGTAATGAGCAGTTCTTC; CDR3 protein: CASIESSGNEQFF; CDR3 length: 13; clone size: .; D gene: .; J gene: TRBJ2-1; V gene: TRBV6-2/TRBV6-3
CDR3 DNA: TGCAGTGGCACCTTAACTAGCGAGAATTGGCCTGGGGCCAACGTCCTGACTTTC; CDR3 protein: CSGTLTSENWPGANVLTF; CDR3 length: 18; clone size: .; D gene: TRBD2; J gene: TRBJ2-6; V gene: TRBV20-1
CDR3 DNA: TGCAGTGGGGGACGCAGCTCCTACGAGCAGTACTTC; CDR3 protein: CSGGRSSYEQYF; CDR3 length: 12; clone size: .; D gene: .; J gene: TRBJ2-7; V gene: TRBV20-1
CDR3 DNA: TGCAGTGCTAGAGATACAAGGGGCGAGGAAAAACTGTTTTTT; CDR3 protein: CSARDTRGEEKLFF; CDR3 length: 14; clone size: .; D gene: .; J gene: TRBJ1-4; V gene: TRBV20-1
CDR3 DNA: TGCAGTGCTCACCCGGGACCAAATCAGCCCCAGCATTTT; CDR3 protein: CSAHPGPNQPQHF; CDR3 length: 13; clone size: few; D gene: .; J gene: TRBJ1-5; V gene: TRBV20-1
CDR3 DNA: TGTGCCAGCAGCTTAGCTCTTCTGGGGGCACATTTTCAGCCCCAGCATTTT; CDR3 protein: CASSLALLGAHFQPQHF; CDR3 length: 17; clone size: few; D gene: .; J gene: TRBJ1-5; V gene: TRBV7-2
CDR3 DNA: TGTGCCAGCAGTTACCTCATTACAGGGTCCGGGGAGCTGTTTTTT; CDR3 protein: CASSYLITGSGELFF; CDR3 length: 15; clone size: few; D gene: .; J gene: TRBJ2-2; V gene: TRBV6-5
CDR3 DNA: TGCGCCAGCAGCCACCCCCAGCGTACAGGTCAAACTGAAGCTTTCTTT; CDR3 protein: CASSHPQRTGQTEAFF; CDR3 length: 16; clone size: .; D gene: .; J gene: TRBJ1-1; V gene: TRBV5-1
CDR3 DNA: TGCAGCGTCAGTCGGACCAACACCGGGGAGCTGTTTTTT; CDR3 protein: CSVSRTNTGELFF; CDR3 length: 13; clone size: .; D gene: .; J gene: TRBJ2-2; V gene: TRBV29-1
CDR3 DNA: TGTGCCAGCAGCCTTTTGGCCCCAGATACGCAGTATTTT; CDR3 protein: CASSLLAPDTQYF; CDR3 length: 13; clone size: .; D gene: .; J gene: TRBJ2-3; V gene: TRBV2
CDR3 DNA: TGTGCCAGCGGCTTACTACTTCTAGCGGGAGCGTCCAATGAGCAGTTCTTC; CDR3 protein: CASGLLLLAGASNEQFF; CDR3 length: 17; clone size: .; D gene: TRBD2; J gene: TRBJ2-1; V gene: TRBV11-2
CDR3 DNA: TGTGCCAGCAGTTATCGGCGGGGAGAGGGAACTAATGAAAAACTGTTCTTT; CDR3 protein: CASSYRRGEGTNEKLFF; CDR3 length: 17; clone size: .; D gene: .; J gene: TRBJ1-4; V gene: TRBV6-2/TRBV6-3
CDR3 DNA: TGTGCCACCAGGTTCAGTGTGAACACTGAAGCTTTCTTT; CDR3 protein: CATRFSVNTEAFF; CDR3 length: 13; clone size: .; D gene: .; J gene: TRBJ1-1; V gene: TRBV25-1
CDR3 DNA: TGTGCCAGCAGAAGGGGAACAGGGAGTGAGACCCAGTACTTC; CDR3 protein: CASRRGTGSETQYF; CDR3 length: 14; clone size: .; D gene: .; J gene: TRBJ2-5; V gene: TRBV6-5
CDR3 DNA: TGTGCCAGCAGCTTGGGTTCGGCTAGCGGGAGTATCGGCGAGCAGTTCTTC; CDR3 protein: CASSLGSASGSIGEQFF; CDR3 length: 17; clone size: .; D gene: TRBD2; J gene: TRBJ2-1; V gene: TRBV5-6
CDR3 DNA: TGTGCCAGCAGTCCAGGGTGGGGAAACACCATATATTTT; CDR3 protein: CASSPGWGNTIYF; CDR3 length: 13; clone size: .; D gene: .; J gene: TRBJ1-3; V gene: TRBV27
CDR3 DNA: TGTGCCAGCAGTGAATCGGGCATCCGCTCCTACGAGCAGTACTTC; CDR3 protein: CASSESGIRSYEQYF; CDR3 length: 15; clone size: once; D gene: .; J gene: TRBJ2-7; V gene: TRBV6-1
CDR3 DNA: TGTGCCAGCGGCTTAGCTCTCCCCTCTGGGGCCAACGTCCTGACTTTC; CDR3 protein: CASGLALPSGANVLTF; CDR3 length: 16; clone size: .; D gene: .; J gene: TRBJ2-6; V gene: TRBV7-2
CDR3 DNA: TGTGCCAGCAGTGAAGAAGCGGGATTCGTGGATGAGCAGTTCTTC; CDR3 protein: CASSEEAGFVDEQFF; CDR3 length: 15; clone size: .; D gene: TRBD2; J gene: TRBJ2-1; V gene: TRBV6-4
CDR3 DNA: TGTGCCAGCAGCCCTACTACGCCCCTATACAATGAGCAGTTCTTC; CDR3 protein: CASSPTTPLYNEQFF; CDR3 length: 15; clone size: .; D gene: .; J gene: TRBJ2-1; V gene: TRBV12-3/TRBV12-4
CDR3 DNA: TGTGCCAGCAGTTTGGTAGGGCTTCAGCCCCAGCATTTT; CDR3 protein: CASSLVGLQPQHF; CDR3 length: 13; clone size: few; D gene: .; J gene: TRBJ1-5; V gene: TRBV12-3/TRBV12-4
CDR3 DNA: TGCGCCAGCAGCATGGGCCCCGGCGCAGATACGCAGTATTTT; CDR3 protein: CASSMGPGADTQYF; CDR3 length: 14; clone size: .; D gene: .; J gene: TRBJ2-3; V gene: TRBV5-1
CDR3 DNA: TGTGCCAGCAGTTTCGGGACTAGCGGGAGTGCCGGTAGCACAGATACGCAGTACTTT; CDR3 protein: CASSFGTSGSAGSTDTQYF; CDR3 length: 19; clone size: .; D gene: TRBD2; J gene: TRBJ2-3; V gene: TRBV12-3/TRBV12-4
CDR3 DNA: TGTGCCAGCTCACCAAGACAGGGAGACAATCAGCCCCAGCATTTT; CDR3 protein: CASSPRQGDNQPQHF; CDR3 length: 15; clone size: few; D gene: TRBD1; J gene: TRBJ1-5; V gene: TRBV18
CDR3 DNA: TGTGCCAGCAGCCAAGACCTAGGGACTTACGAGCAGTACTTC; CDR3 protein: CASSQDLGTYEQYF; CDR3 length: 14; clone size: .; D gene: .; J gene: TRBJ2-7; V gene: TRBV4-2
CDR3 DNA: TGTGCCAGCAGTCCTCAAAATACGCAGTATTTT; CDR3 protein: CASSPQNTQYF; CDR3 length: 11; clone size: large; D gene: .; J gene: TRBJ2-3; V gene: TRBV12-3/TRBV12-4
CDR3 DNA: TGCGCCAGCAGCCAAGATGGGGTCTCTGGGGCCAACGTCCTGACTTTC; CDR3 protein: CASSQDGVSGANVLTF; CDR3 length: 16; clone size: .; D gene: .; J gene: TRBJ2-6; V gene: TRBV4-3
CDR3 DNA: TGTGCCAGCAGACGTAGCACAGATACGCAGTATTTT; CDR3 protein: CASRRSTDTQYF; CDR3 length: 12; clone size: .; D gene: .; J gene: TRBJ2-3; V gene: TRBV6-6